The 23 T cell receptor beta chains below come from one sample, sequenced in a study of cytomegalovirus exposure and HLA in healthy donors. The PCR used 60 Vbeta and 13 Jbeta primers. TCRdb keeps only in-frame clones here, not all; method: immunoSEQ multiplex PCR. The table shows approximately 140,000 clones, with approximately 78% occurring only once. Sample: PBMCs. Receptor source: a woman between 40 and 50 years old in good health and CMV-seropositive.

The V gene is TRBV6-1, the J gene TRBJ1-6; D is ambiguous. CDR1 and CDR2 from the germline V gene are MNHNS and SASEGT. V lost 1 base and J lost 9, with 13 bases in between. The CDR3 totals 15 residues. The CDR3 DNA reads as TGTGCCAGCAGTGAAGGGGAGTTCTACGGTTCACCCCTCCACTTT. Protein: CASSEGEFYGSPLHF.

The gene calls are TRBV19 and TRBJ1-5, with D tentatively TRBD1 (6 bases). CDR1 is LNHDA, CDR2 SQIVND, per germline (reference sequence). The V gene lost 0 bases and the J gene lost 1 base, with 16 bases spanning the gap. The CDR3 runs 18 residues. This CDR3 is CASSIDRPRGRSNQPQHF. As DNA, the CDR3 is TGTGCCAGTAGTATAGATCGACCCAGGGGCCGGAGCAATCAGCCCCAGCATTTT. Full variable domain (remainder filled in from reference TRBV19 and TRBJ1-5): DGGITQSPKYLFRKEGQNVTLSCEQNLNHDAMYWYRQDPGQGLRLIYYSQIVNDFQKGDIAEGYSVSREKKESFPLTVTSAQKNPTAFYLCASSIDRPRGRSNQPQHFGDGTRLSIL.

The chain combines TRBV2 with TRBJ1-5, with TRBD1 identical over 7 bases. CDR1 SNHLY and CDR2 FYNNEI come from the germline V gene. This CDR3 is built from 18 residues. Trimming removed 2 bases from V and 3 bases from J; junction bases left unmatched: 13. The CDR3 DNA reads TGTGCCAGCAGTGAAAGGGCAGGGGGGTCCCTATACAATCAGCCCCAGCATTTT. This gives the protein CASSERAGGSLYNQPQHF.

The CDR3 DNA follows: TGCAGCGCCGGGAGGCTGGGAGGGAATGGCTACACCTTC. Translated: CSAGRLGGNGYTF. The V and J genes are TRBV29-1 and TRBJ1-2; no firm D call. There are 13 residues in the CDR3. Trimming stripped 7 bases from V and 6 bases from J, with 18 bases between. The germline gives CDR1 SQVTM, CDR2 ANQGSEA.

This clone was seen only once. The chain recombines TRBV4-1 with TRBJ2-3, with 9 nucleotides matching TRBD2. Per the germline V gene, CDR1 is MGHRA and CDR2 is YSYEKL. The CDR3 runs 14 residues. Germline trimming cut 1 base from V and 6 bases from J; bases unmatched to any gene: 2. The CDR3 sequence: CASSQGTSVDTQYF. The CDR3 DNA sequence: TGCGCCAGCAGCCAAGGGACTAGCGTGGATACGCAGTATTTT.

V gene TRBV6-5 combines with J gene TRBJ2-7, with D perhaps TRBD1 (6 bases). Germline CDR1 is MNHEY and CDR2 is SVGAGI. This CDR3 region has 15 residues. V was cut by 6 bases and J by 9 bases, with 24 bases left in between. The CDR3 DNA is TGTGCCAGCAGGGCCACTGGGGGCGCGTTTACCGGGCAGTACTTC. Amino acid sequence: CASRATGGAFTGQYF.

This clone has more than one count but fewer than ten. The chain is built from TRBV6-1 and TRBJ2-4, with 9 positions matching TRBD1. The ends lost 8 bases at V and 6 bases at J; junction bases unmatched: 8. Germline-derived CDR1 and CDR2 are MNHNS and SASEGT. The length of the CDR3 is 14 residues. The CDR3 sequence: CASGTGGEGNIQYF. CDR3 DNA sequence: TGTGCCAGCGGCACAGGGGGCGAGGGAAACATTCAGTACTTC.

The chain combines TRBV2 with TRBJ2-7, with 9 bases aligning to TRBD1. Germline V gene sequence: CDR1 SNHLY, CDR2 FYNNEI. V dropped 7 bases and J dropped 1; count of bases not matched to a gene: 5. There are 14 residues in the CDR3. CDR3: CASNLDRGSYEQYF. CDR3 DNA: TGTGCCAGCAACCTGGACAGGGGATCCTACGAGCAGTACTTC. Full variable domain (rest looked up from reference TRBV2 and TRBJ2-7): EPEVTQTPSHQVTQMGQEVILRCVPISNHLYFYWYRQILGQKVEFLVSFYNNEISEKSEIFDDQFSVERPDGSNFTLKIRSTKLEDSAMYFCASNLDRGSYEQYFGPGTRLTVT.

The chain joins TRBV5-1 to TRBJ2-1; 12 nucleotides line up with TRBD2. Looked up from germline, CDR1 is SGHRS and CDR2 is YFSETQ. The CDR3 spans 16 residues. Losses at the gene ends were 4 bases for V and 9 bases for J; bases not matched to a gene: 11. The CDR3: CASSPRTSGNSGEQFF. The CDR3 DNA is TGCGCCAGCAGCCCCCGGACTAGCGGGAATAGTGGTGAGCAGTTCTTC.

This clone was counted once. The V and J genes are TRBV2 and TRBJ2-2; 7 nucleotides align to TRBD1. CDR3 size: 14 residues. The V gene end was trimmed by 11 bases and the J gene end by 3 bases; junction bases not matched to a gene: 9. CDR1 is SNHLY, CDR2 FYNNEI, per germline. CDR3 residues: CAPLRDSHTGELFF. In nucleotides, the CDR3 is TGTGCCCCCCTCCGGGACAGCCACACCGGGGAGCTGTTTTTT. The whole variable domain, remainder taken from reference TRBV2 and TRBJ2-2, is EPEVTQTPSHQVTQMGQEVILRCVPISNHLYFYWYRQILGQKVEFLVSFYNNEISEKSEIFDDQFSVERPDGSNFTLKIRSTKLEDSAMYFCAPLRDSHTGELFFGEGSRLTVL.

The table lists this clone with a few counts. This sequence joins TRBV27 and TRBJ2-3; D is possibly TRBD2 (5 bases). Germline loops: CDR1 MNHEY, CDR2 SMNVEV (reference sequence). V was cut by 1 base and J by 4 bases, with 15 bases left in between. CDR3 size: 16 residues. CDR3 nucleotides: TGTGCCAGCAGTTTATTTTGGGTGGGAGAGGCAGATACGCAGTATTTT. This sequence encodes CASSLFWVGEADTQYF.

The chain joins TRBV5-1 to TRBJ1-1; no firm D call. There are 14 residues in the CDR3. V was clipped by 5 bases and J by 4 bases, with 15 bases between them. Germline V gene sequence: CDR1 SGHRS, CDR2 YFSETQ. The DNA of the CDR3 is TGCGCCAGCAGGAGTAGTTGGTATGGCACTGAAGCTTTCTTT. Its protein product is CASRSSWYGTEAFF.

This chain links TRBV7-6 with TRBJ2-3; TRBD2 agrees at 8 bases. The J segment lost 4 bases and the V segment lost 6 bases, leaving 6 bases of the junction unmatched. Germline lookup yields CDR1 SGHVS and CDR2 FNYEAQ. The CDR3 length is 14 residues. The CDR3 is CASRGAGVADTQYF. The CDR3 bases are TGTGCCAGCAGAGGAGCGGGAGTGGCAGATACGCAGTATTTT.

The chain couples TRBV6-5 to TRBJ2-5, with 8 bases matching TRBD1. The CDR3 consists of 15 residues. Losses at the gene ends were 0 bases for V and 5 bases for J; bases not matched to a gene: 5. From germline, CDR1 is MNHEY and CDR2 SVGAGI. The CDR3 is CASSYSSRGQETQYF. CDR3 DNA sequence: TGTGCCAGCAGTTACTCGTCCAGGGGGCAGGAGACCCAGTACTTC.

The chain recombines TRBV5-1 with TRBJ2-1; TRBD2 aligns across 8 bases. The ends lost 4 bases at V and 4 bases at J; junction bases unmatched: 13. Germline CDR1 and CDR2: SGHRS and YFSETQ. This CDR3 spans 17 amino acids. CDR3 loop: CASSRGNSGDYYNEQFF. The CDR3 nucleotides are TGCGCCAGCAGCAGGGGAAATAGCGGGGACTATTACAATGAGCAGTTCTTC.

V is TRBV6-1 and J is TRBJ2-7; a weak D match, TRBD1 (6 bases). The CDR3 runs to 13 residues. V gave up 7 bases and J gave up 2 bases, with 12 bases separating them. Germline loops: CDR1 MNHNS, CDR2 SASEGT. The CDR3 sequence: CASTLGHAYEQYF. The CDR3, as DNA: TGTGCCAGCACCCTGGGACACGCCTACGAGCAGTACTTC.

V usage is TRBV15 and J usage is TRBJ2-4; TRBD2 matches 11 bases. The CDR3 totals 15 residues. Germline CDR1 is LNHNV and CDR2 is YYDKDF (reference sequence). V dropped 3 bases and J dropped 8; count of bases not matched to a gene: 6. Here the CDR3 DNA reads TGTGCCACCAGCAGCGGGACTAGCGGACAAGACATTCAGTACTTC. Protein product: CATSSGTSGQDIQYF.

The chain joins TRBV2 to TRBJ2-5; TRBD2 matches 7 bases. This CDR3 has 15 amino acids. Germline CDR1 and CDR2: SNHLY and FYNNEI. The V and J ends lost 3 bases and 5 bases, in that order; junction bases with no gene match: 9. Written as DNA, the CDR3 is TGTGCCAGCAGTGATTCTAGCGGAGGAGGGGAGACCCAGTACTTC. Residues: CASSDSSGGGETQYF.

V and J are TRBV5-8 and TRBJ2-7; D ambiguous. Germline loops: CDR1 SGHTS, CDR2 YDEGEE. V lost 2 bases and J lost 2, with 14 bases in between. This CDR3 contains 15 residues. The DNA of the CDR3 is TGTGCCAGCAGCTTTAGAGGTCCTTCCCCCTACGAGCAGTACTTC. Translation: CASSFRGPSPYEQYF.

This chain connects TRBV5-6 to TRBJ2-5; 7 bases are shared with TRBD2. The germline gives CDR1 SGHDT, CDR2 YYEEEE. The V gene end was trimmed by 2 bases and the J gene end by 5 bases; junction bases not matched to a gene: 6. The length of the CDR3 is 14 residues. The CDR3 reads CASSFAGVLETQYF. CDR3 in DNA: TGTGCCAGCAGCTTCGCGGGAGTCCTGGAGACCCAGTACTTC.

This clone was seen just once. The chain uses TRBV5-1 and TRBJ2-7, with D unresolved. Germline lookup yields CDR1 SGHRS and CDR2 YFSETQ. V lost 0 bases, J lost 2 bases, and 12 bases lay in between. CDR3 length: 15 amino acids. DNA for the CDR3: TGCGCCAGCAGCTTGGTTGAGGCCCGACCCTACGAGCAGTACTTC. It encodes CASSLVEARPYEQYF. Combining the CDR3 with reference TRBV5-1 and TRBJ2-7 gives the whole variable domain KAGVTQTPRYLIKTRGQQVTLSCSPISGHRSVSWYQQTPGQGLQFLFEYFSETQRNKGNFPGRFSGRQFSNSRSEMNVSTLELGDSALYLCASSLVEARPYEQYFGPGTRLTVT.

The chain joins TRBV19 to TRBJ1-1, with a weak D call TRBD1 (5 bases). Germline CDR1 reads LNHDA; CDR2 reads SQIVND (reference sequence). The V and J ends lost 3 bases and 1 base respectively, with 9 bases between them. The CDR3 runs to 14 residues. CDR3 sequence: CASSIRAKNTEAFF. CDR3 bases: TGTGCCAGTAGTATCAGGGCCAAGAACACTGAAGCTTTCTTT. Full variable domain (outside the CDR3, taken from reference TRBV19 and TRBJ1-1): DGGITQSPKYLFRKEGQNVTLSCEQNLNHDAMYWYRQDPGQGLRLIYYSQIVNDFQKGDIAEGYSVSREKKESFPLTVTSAQKNPTAFYLCASSIRAKNTEAFFGQGTRLTVV.

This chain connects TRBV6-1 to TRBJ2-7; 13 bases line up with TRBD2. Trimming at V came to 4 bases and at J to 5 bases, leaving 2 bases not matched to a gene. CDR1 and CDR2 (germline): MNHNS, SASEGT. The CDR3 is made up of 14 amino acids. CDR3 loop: CASSGTSGSNEQYF. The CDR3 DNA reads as TGTGCCAGCAGTGGGACTAGCGGGAGTAACGAGCAGTACTTC.